The rows below give T cell receptor beta chains drawn from one sample of a study of T cell repertoires in cytomegalovirus infection. TCRdb fed the reads into MiXCR, producing one record per CDR3 protein. The table shows roughly 280,000 distinct CDR3 sequences, with roughly 10% occurring only once. What was sequenced was PBMCs. The receptors stem from a human donor in good health (CMV status not recorded). Some clones in this sample may be carry-over from other donors' samples. Each CDR3 is given with its conserved first and last residue. D genes are given only for firm matches. A row's size may be missing; if present it is once, few, many or a size class.

v_call: TRBV18
d_call: .
j_call: TRBJ2-3
clone_size: few
cdr3_aa: CASSPRSRESWTDTQYF
cdr3_nt: TGTGCCAGCTCACCCCGGTCCAGGGAAAGTTGGACAGATACGCAGTATTTT

v_call: TRBV7-3
d_call: .
j_call: TRBJ2-1
clone_size: many
cdr3_aa: CASSFPGAGEQFF
cdr3_nt: TGTGCCAGCAGCTTTCCGGGGGCTGGTGAGCAGTTCTTC

v_call: TRBV7-7
d_call: .
j_call: TRBJ1-5
clone_size: few
cdr3_aa: CASSPRGDPSNQPQHF
cdr3_nt: TGTGCCAGCAGCCCGAGGGGCGATCCCAGCAATCAGCCCCAGCATTTT

v_call: TRBV24-1
d_call: .
j_call: TRBJ1-1
clone_size: many
cdr3_aa: CATSDDLDTEAFF
cdr3_nt: TGTGCCACCAGTGATGACTTGGACACGGAAGCTTTCTTT

v_call: TRBV15
d_call: .
j_call: TRBJ2-1
clone_size: many
cdr3_aa: CATSRDRVATNEQFF
cdr3_nt: TGTGCCACCAGCAGAGATCGGGTAGCTACGAATGAGCAGTTCTTC

v_call: TRBV7-2
d_call: .
j_call: TRBJ1-1
clone_size: many
cdr3_aa: CASSLEGVRRTEAFF
cdr3_nt: TGTGCCAGCAGCTTAGAAGGGGTTAGGCGCACTGAAGCTTTCTTT

v_call: TRBV6-8
d_call: .
j_call: TRBJ2-2
clone_size: many
cdr3_aa: CASSYSPSAGELFF
cdr3_nt: TGTGCCAGCAGTTACTCCCCTAGCGCCGGGGAGCTGTTTTTT

v_call: TRBV7-2
d_call: TRBD1
j_call: TRBJ1-5
clone_size: many
cdr3_aa: CASSPGQGLQPQHF
cdr3_nt: TGTGCCAGCAGCCCAGGACAGGGTCTTCAGCCCCAGCATTTT

v_call: TRBV7-3
d_call: .
j_call: TRBJ2-6
clone_size: many
cdr3_aa: CASSLFSRAARGANVLTF
cdr3_nt: TGTGCCAGCAGCTTATTCTCCAGGGCCGCGAGAGGGGCCAACGTCCTGACTTTC

v_call: TRBV5-5
d_call: TRBD1
j_call: TRBJ1-2
clone_size: many
cdr3_aa: CASSITDRGDGYTF
cdr3_nt: TGTGCCAGCAGCATTACCGACAGGGGCGACGGCTACACCTTC

v_call: TRBV7-8
d_call: TRBD2
j_call: TRBJ2-5
clone_size: many
cdr3_aa: CASSLQGTSGRGETQYF
cdr3_nt: TGTGCCAGCAGCTTACAAGGGACTAGCGGGAGGGGAGAGACCCAGTACTTC

v_call: TRBV19
d_call: TRBD2
j_call: TRBJ2-7
clone_size: few
cdr3_aa: CASSLGLAGSRGQYF
cdr3_nt: TGTGCCAGTAGCCTCGGACTAGCGGGCTCCCGGGGGCAGTACTTC

v_call: TRBV29-1
d_call: .
j_call: TRBJ2-3
clone_size: .
cdr3_aa: CSAEGRGPDTQYF
cdr3_nt: TGCAGCGCCGAGGGCAGGGGCCCAGATACGCAGTATTTT

v_call: TRBV20-1
d_call: .
j_call: TRBJ1-6
clone_size: .
cdr3_aa: CSARRYNSPLHF
cdr3_nt: TGCAGTGCCCGGAGGTATAATTCACCCCTCCACTTT

v_call: TRBV7-2
d_call: .
j_call: TRBJ1-1
clone_size: many
cdr3_aa: CASSLEELNTEAFF
cdr3_nt: TGTGCCAGCAGCTTAGAGGAGTTGAACACTGAAGCTTTCTTT

v_call: TRBV24-1
d_call: .
j_call: TRBJ1-2
clone_size: .
cdr3_aa: CATSDTAPPYGYTF
cdr3_nt: TGTGCCACCAGTGACACCGCCCCCCCTTATGGCTACACCTTC

v_call: TRBV12-3/TRBV12-4
d_call: .
j_call: TRBJ1-1
clone_size: .
cdr3_aa: CASSLGAGLNTEAFF
cdr3_nt: TGTGCCAGCAGTTTAGGGGCAGGGCTGAACACTGAAGCTTTCTTT

v_call: TRBV7-2
d_call: TRBD2
j_call: TRBJ2-5
clone_size: many
cdr3_aa: CASSSGLAGGGETQYF
cdr3_nt: TGTGCCAGCAGTTCCGGACTAGCGGGAGGTGGAGAGACCCAGTACTTC

v_call: TRBV7-2
d_call: TRBD2
j_call: TRBJ2-1
clone_size: many
cdr3_aa: CASSRPLSGSTNEQFF
cdr3_nt: TGTGCCAGCAGCCGCCCTCTAAGCGGGAGCACCAATGAGCAGTTCTTC

v_call: TRBV7-8
d_call: TRBD2
j_call: TRBJ2-3
clone_size: many
cdr3_aa: CASSLVGAGGVTDTQYF
cdr3_nt: TGTGCCAGCAGCTTAGTTGGGGCGGGAGGTGTCACAGATACGCAGTATTTT

v_call: TRBV4-1
d_call: .
j_call: TRBJ2-2
clone_size: .
cdr3_aa: CASSHPGEYTGELFF
cdr3_nt: TGTGCCAGCAGCCACCCCGGAGAGTACACCGGGGAGCTGTTTTTT

v_call: TRBV7-2
d_call: .
j_call: TRBJ1-2
clone_size: many
cdr3_aa: CASSLDRSHGYTF
cdr3_nt: TGTGCCAGCAGCTTAGACAGGTCTCATGGCTACACCTTC

v_call: TRBV20-1
d_call: .
j_call: TRBJ2-2
clone_size: .
cdr3_aa: CSASTRLASVGELFF
cdr3_nt: TGCAGTGCTAGTACTCGCCTAGCTAGCGTCGGGGAGCTGTTTTTT

v_call: TRBV7-2
d_call: TRBD1
j_call: TRBJ2-7
clone_size: many
cdr3_aa: CASSASGTETYEQYF
cdr3_nt: TGTGCCAGCAGCGCCTCCGGGACAGAAACCTACGAGCAGTACTTC

v_call: TRBV28
d_call: .
j_call: TRBJ2-2
clone_size: many
cdr3_aa: CASRDRTTNTGELFF
cdr3_nt: TGTGCCAGCAGGGACAGGACTACGAACACCGGGGAGCTGTTTTTT

v_call: TRBV7-6
d_call: TRBD1
j_call: TRBJ2-7
clone_size: many
cdr3_aa: CASSRRTGKEDEQYF
cdr3_nt: TGTGCCAGCAGCCGTAGGACAGGGAAAGAGGACGAGCAGTACTTC

v_call: TRBV7-9
d_call: .
j_call: TRBJ2-7
clone_size: many
cdr3_aa: CASSPSKSSYEQYF
cdr3_nt: TGTGCCAGCAGCCCCTCAAAGAGCTCCTACGAGCAGTACTTC

v_call: TRBV28
d_call: TRBD1
j_call: TRBJ2-3
clone_size: .
cdr3_aa: CASSKSGTGVNTQYF
cdr3_nt: TGTGCCAGCAGCAAATCCGGGACAGGGGTGAATACGCAGTATTTT

v_call: TRBV10-3
d_call: .
j_call: TRBJ2-1
clone_size: .
cdr3_aa: CAISESMAADDNEQFF
cdr3_nt: TGTGCCATCAGTGAGTCGATGGCGGCGGACGACAATGAGCAGTTCTTC

v_call: TRBV24-1
d_call: .
j_call: TRBJ2-2
clone_size: few
cdr3_aa: CATSGPLGGSPGELFF
cdr3_nt: TGTGCCACCAGTGGGCCATTAGGGGGATCACCCGGGGAGCTGTTTTTT

v_call: TRBV20-1
d_call: TRBD1
j_call: TRBJ1-1
clone_size: .
cdr3_aa: CSAGQADTEAFF
cdr3_nt: TGCAGTGCCGGACAGGCCGACACTGAAGCTTTCTTT

v_call: TRBV7-8
d_call: .
j_call: TRBJ2-2
clone_size: many
cdr3_aa: CASSARTANTGELFF
cdr3_nt: TGTGCCAGCAGCGCCAGGACAGCGAACACCGGGGAGCTGTTTTTT

v_call: TRBV3-1
d_call: TRBD1
j_call: TRBJ1-1
clone_size: few
cdr3_aa: CASSHLAGGTEAFF
cdr3_nt: TGTGCCAGCAGCCACCTGGCAGGGGGCACTGAAGCTTTCTTT

v_call: TRBV7-6
d_call: TRBD1
j_call: TRBJ1-6
clone_size: .
cdr3_aa: CASSLRQGLNYSPLHF
cdr3_nt: TGTGCCAGCAGCCTTAGACAGGGACTAAACTATTCACCCCTCCACTTT

v_call: TRBV12-3/TRBV12-4
d_call: .
j_call: TRBJ1-2
clone_size: many
cdr3_aa: CASSLVVRGYTF
cdr3_nt: TGTGCCAGCAGTTTAGTAGTACGAGGCTACACCTTC

v_call: TRBV29-1
d_call: .
j_call: TRBJ1-4
clone_size: few
cdr3_aa: CSALTAGTREKLFF
cdr3_nt: TGCAGCGCCCTTACGGCAGGCACGCGTGAAAAACTGTTTTTT

v_call: TRBV28
d_call: .
j_call: TRBJ2-6
clone_size: many
cdr3_aa: CASVPRTRGSGANVLTF
cdr3_nt: TGTGCCAGCGTCCCCCGGACAAGGGGCTCTGGGGCCAACGTCCTGACTTTC

v_call: TRBV6-1
d_call: .
j_call: TRBJ1-2
clone_size: many
cdr3_aa: CASRALTPSNYGYTF
cdr3_nt: TGTGCCAGCAGGGCTTTGACTCCTTCTAACTATGGCTACACCTTC

v_call: TRBV30
d_call: .
j_call: TRBJ2-1
clone_size: .
cdr3_aa: CAWSTWQSSYNEQFF
cdr3_nt: TGTGCCTGGTCGACCTGGCAAAGCTCCTACAATGAGCAGTTCTTC

v_call: TRBV28
d_call: .
j_call: TRBJ1-2
clone_size: many
cdr3_aa: CASSFTAPNGYGYTF
cdr3_nt: TGTGCCAGCAGTTTTACGGCCCCCAATGGGTATGGCTACACCTTC

v_call: TRBV7-2
d_call: .
j_call: TRBJ2-2
clone_size: few
cdr3_aa: CASSSGGSSGELFF
cdr3_nt: TGTGCCAGCAGCTCTGGAGGGTCCTCTGGGGAGCTGTTTTTT

v_call: TRBV24-1
d_call: TRBD1
j_call: TRBJ2-2
clone_size: few
cdr3_aa: CATSERGQDTGELFF
cdr3_nt: TGTGCCACCAGTGAACGGGGACAGGACACCGGGGAGCTGTTTTTT

v_call: TRBV12-3/TRBV12-4
d_call: .
j_call: TRBJ2-7
clone_size: many
cdr3_aa: CASSPAWGDEQYF
cdr3_nt: TGTGCCAGCAGCCCAGCCTGGGGGGACGAGCAGTACTTC

v_call: TRBV7-2
d_call: .
j_call: TRBJ1-2
clone_size: many
cdr3_aa: CASSQNQVYGYTF
cdr3_nt: TGTGCCAGCAGCCAAAACCAAGTCTATGGCTACACCTTC

v_call: TRBV7-9
d_call: TRBD2
j_call: TRBJ2-3
clone_size: many
cdr3_aa: CASSPPASGSTDTQYF
cdr3_nt: TGTGCCAGCAGCCCCCCGGCTAGCGGGAGCACAGATACGCAGTATTTT

v_call: TRBV19
d_call: TRBD2
j_call: TRBJ2-7
clone_size: many
cdr3_aa: CASSLRGESMEQYF
cdr3_nt: TGTGCCAGTAGTCTCCGGGGGGAGTCTATGGAGCAGTACTTC

v_call: TRBV6-2/TRBV6-3
d_call: TRBD1
j_call: TRBJ1-1
clone_size: many
cdr3_aa: CASSYWDRGFDEAFF
cdr3_nt: TGTGCCAGCAGTTACTGGGACAGGGGTTTTGATGAAGCTTTCTTT

v_call: TRBV7-2
d_call: .
j_call: TRBJ2-7
clone_size: many
cdr3_aa: CASSQSSGGAAAYEQYF
cdr3_nt: TGTGCCAGCAGCCAAAGCAGTGGGGGCGCAGCGGCCTACGAGCAGTACTTC

v_call: TRBV7-2
d_call: .
j_call: TRBJ2-3
clone_size: many
cdr3_aa: CASSLKGGPSTDTQYF
cdr3_nt: TGTGCCAGCAGCTTAAAGGGGGGACCTAGCACAGATACGCAGTATTTT

v_call: TRBV20-1
d_call: TRBD2
j_call: TRBJ2-3
clone_size: .
cdr3_aa: CSAPTSGRSDTQYF
cdr3_nt: TGCAGTGCCCCGACTAGCGGGAGATCAGATACGCAGTATTTT

v_call: TRBV19
d_call: .
j_call: TRBJ1-1
clone_size: many
cdr3_aa: CASIGRTGTEAFF
cdr3_nt: TGTGCCAGTATAGGTAGAACGGGCACTGAAGCTTTCTTT

v_call: TRBV20-1
d_call: .
j_call: TRBJ1-1
clone_size: few
cdr3_aa: CSARDFSRNTEAFF
cdr3_nt: TGCAGTGCTAGAGATTTTTCAAGGAACACTGAAGCTTTCTTT

v_call: TRBV7-3
d_call: .
j_call: TRBJ2-5
clone_size: many
cdr3_aa: CASSPGQGKAKETQYF
cdr3_nt: TGTGCCAGCAGCCCGGGGCAGGGAAAAGCTAAAGAGACCCAGTACTTC

v_call: TRBV7-3
d_call: .
j_call: TRBJ2-2
clone_size: many
cdr3_aa: CASSPSRVLGVGTGELFF
cdr3_nt: TGTGCCAGCAGCCCATCCAGGGTCCTGGGTGTAGGCACCGGGGAGCTGTTTTTT

v_call: TRBV28
d_call: TRBD2
j_call: TRBJ2-2
clone_size: .
cdr3_aa: CASRASGGIGNTGELFF
cdr3_nt: TGTGCCAGCAGGGCTAGCGGGGGGATCGGGAACACCGGGGAGCTGTTTTTT

v_call: TRBV4-2
d_call: .
j_call: TRBJ2-6
clone_size: few
cdr3_aa: CASSQEDSGANVLTF
cdr3_nt: TGTGCCAGCAGCCAAGAGGACTCTGGGGCCAACGTCCTGACTTTC

v_call: TRBV7-2
d_call: .
j_call: TRBJ2-1
clone_size: many
cdr3_aa: CASSAMNEQFF
cdr3_nt: TGTGCCAGCAGCGCCATGAATGAGCAGTTCTTC